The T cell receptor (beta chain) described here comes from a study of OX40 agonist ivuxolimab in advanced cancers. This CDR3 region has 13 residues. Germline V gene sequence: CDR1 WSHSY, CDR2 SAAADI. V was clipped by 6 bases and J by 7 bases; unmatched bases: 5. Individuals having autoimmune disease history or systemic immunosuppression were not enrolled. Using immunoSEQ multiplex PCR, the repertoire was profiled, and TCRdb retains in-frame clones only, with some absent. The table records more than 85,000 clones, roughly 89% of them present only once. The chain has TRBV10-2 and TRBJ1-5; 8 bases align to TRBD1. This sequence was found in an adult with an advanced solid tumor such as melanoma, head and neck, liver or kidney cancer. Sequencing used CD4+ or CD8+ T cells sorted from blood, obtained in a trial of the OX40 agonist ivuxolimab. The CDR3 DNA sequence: TGCGCCAGCAGCGGAACAGGGGGACAGCCCCAGCATTTT. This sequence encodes CASSGTGGQPQHF.